The next 29 T cell receptor beta chains were all read from a single sample in a study of CXCR3-negative and CXCR3-positive naive CD8 T cells. Study conclusions and caveats: TRB CDR3 hydrophobicity was greater in CXCR3-positive naive cells than in CXCR3-negative naive cells.

The authors prepared UMI-labeled TRB cDNA libraries by 5' RACE. TCRdb reworked the 5' RACE reads into one entry per CDR3 protein, no DNA. This sample carries around 150,000 distinct CDR3 sequences, with around 0.41% going to the ten biggest clones. The antigens of these receptors remain unknown. Material: naive CXCR3+ CD8+ T cells from blood. Subset indicated: CD45RO-CCR7+CD27+CD95- naive CD8+ T cells expressing CXCR3 (TNR3+). The source is a human donor in good health. Some clones in this sample may be carry-over from other donors' samples.

The chain recombines TRBV27 with TRBJ2-2; TCRdb indicates TRBD1, and absent DNA this call remains unverified. The CDR3 is 15 residues long. Germline V gene sequence: CDR1 MNHEY, CDR2 SMNVEV (reference sequence). The CDR3: CASSPTGFGTGELFF.

The genes are TRBV29-1 and TRBJ2-1; as DNA is missing, the TRBD2 call by TCRdb cannot be tested. Looked up from germline, CDR1 is SQVTM and CDR2 is ANQGSEA. The CDR3 is 14 residues long. CDR3 sequence reads: CSVEDGGATNEQFF.

The gene calls are TRBV29-1 and TRBJ2-1. The CDR3 is 14 residues long. The germline V gene encodes CDR1 SQVTM and CDR2 ANQGSEA. The chain's CDR3 is CSVEPSDSYNEQSF.

The chain employs TRBV6-1 and TRBJ2-5; TCRdb returns TRBD2, unconfirmable since there is no DNA. The CDR3 extends over 15 amino acids. Germline loops: CDR1 MNHNS, CDR2 SASEGT. The CDR3 protein is CASPPTGLVQETQYF.

This sequence joins TRBV29-1 and TRBJ2-2; TCRdb returns TRBD1, unconfirmable since there is no DNA. Germline assignment: CDR1 SQVTM and CDR2 ANQGSEA. The CDR3 length is 15 residues. The CDR3: CSVEGAGINTGELFF.

The chain joins TRBV7-8 to TRBJ2-1; with no DNA, the TCRdb D assignment of TRBD1 cannot be verified. Per the germline V gene, CDR1 is SGHVS and CDR2 is FQNEAQ. The CDR3 spans 15 residues. The CDR3 region is CASTHPGQGNNEQFF.

The chain is built from TRBV2 and TRBJ1-1; TCRdb calls TRBD1, which cannot be checked without DNA. Germline CDR1 reads SNHLY; CDR2 reads FYNNEI. The CDR3 extends over 16 amino acids. The CDR3 reads CASSSERVLSNTEAFF.

J is TRBJ2-5 and V is TRBV6-5; no DNA is available, so the TRBD1 call from TCRdb remains unchecked. The CDR3 contains 17 residues. Germline lookup yields CDR1 MNHEY and CDR2 SVGAGI. This CDR3 is CASSDLGRDRGGETQYF.

This chain links TRBV28 with TRBJ2-7; TCRdb gives TRBD1 as the D gene, but with no DNA this cannot be confirmed. The CDR3 sequence is 15 residues long. Germline V gene data show CDR1 as MDHEN and CDR2 as SYDVKM. CDR3 sequence: CASSFLRTGVYEQYF. The full variable domain, with the rest looked up from reference TRBV28 and TRBJ2-7, is DVKVTQSSRYLVKRTGEKVFLECVQDMDHENMFWYRQDPGLGLRLIYFSYDVKMKEKGDIPEGYSVSREKKERFSLILESASTNQTSMYLCASSFLRTGVYEQYFGPGTRLTVT.

The V and J genes are TRBV20-1 and TRBJ2-7; TCRdb reports TRBD1, a call that lacks DNA to check it against. This CDR3 is 15 amino acids long. In germline, CDR1 is DFQATT, CDR2 SNEGSKA (reference sequence). CDR3: CSAQWAGYGSYEQYF.

The genes are TRBV7-2 and TRBJ2-5; with no DNA, the TCRdb D assignment of TRBD1 cannot be verified. Germline assignment: CDR1 SGHTA and CDR2 FQGNSA. This CDR3 contains 15 residues. The CDR3 loop reads CASSLSWRTEETQYF.

The rearrangement uses TRBV7-3 and TRBJ2-1; TCRdb designates TRBD2, a call that cannot be tested without DNA. Germline V gene data show CDR1 as SGHTA and CDR2 as FQGTGA. The CDR3 runs to 15 residues. CDR3: CASSLMASGYNEQFF.

This chain links TRBV7-6 with TRBJ2-7. Looked up from germline, CDR1 is SGHVS and CDR2 is FNYEAQ. This CDR3 spans 11 amino acids. CDR3 loop: CASSFQYEQYF.

The chain is built from TRBV20-1 and TRBJ2-1; TCRdb picks TRBD2, but there is no DNA to check that call. Germline CDR1 reads DFQATT; CDR2 reads SNEGSKA (reference sequence). This CDR3 is 16 amino acids long. This CDR3 reads CSARDGGRALSNEQFF.

The gene calls are TRBV20-1 and TRBJ2-2; TCRdb picks TRBD2, but there is no DNA to check that call. This CDR3 comprises 14 residues. The V gene's germline CDR1 is DFQATT and CDR2 SNEGSKA (reference sequence). CDR3 residues: CSAIGTVNTGELFF.

This chain links TRBV6-4 with TRBJ1-2; the TCRdb D gene call, TRBD1, has no DNA to confirm it. The CDR3 has 16 residues. CDR1 is MRHNA and CDR2 is SNTAGT in the germline V gene. The CDR3 region is CASSVGTEVTNYGYTF.

This chain uses TRBV7-2 with TRBJ2-7; the TCRdb call, TRBD1, lacks DNA for checking. CDR3 length equals 14 residues. From germline, CDR1 is SGHTA and CDR2 FQGNSA. The CDR3: CASSFYRGLYEQYF.

This chain links TRBV10-3 with TRBJ2-2. Looked up from germline, CDR1 is ENHRY and CDR2 is SYGVKD. The CDR3 loop spans 12 amino acids. CDR3: CAIRSNTGELFF.

The CDR3 sequence: CASSLLAGITDTQYF. The chain joins TRBV7-2 to TRBJ2-3; the D gene TCRdb calls, TRBD2, cannot be checked with no DNA. Germline loops: CDR1 SGHTA, CDR2 FQGNSA. This CDR3 has 15 amino acids.

The rearrangement links TRBV10-3 to TRBJ2-1. Germline-derived CDR1 and CDR2 are ENHRY and SYGVKD. The CDR3 covers 16 residues. The CDR3 loop is CAISELTKSSYNEQFF.

The chain couples TRBV3-1 to TRBJ2-5; without DNA, the TCRdb call of TRBD2 cannot be checked. The CDR3 extends over 16 amino acids. Germline loops: CDR1 LGHDT, CDR2 YNNKEL (reference sequence). CDR3 amino acids: CASSQGTSGAQETQYF.

V is TRBV19 and J is TRBJ2-1; TCRdb returns TRBD2, unconfirmable since there is no DNA. CDR1 is LNHDA and CDR2 is SQIVND in the germline V gene (reference sequence). The CDR3 is made up of 15 amino acids. The chain's CDR3 is CASSMESRGWNEQFF.

This sequence joins TRBV24-1 and TRBJ2-5; TCRdb outputs TRBD1, but without DNA this stays unchecked. Germline V gives CDR1 KGHDR, CDR2 SFDVKD. The CDR3 loop spans 15 amino acids. The CDR3 loop is CATGQGIWGQETQYF.

V usage is TRBV5-1 and J usage is TRBJ2-2. Germline V gene lookup returns CDR1 SGHRS and CDR2 YFSETQ. This CDR3 spans 14 amino acids. This chain's CDR3 is CASSLIGEAGELFF. Combining the CDR3 with reference TRBV5-1 and TRBJ2-2 gives the whole variable domain KAGVTQTPRYLIKTRGQQVTLSCSPISGHRSVSWYQQTPGQGLQFLFEYFSETQRNKGNFPGRFSGRQFSNSRSEMNVSTLELGDSALYLCASSLIGEAGELFFGEGSRLTVL.

The genes are TRBV9 and TRBJ2-1; as DNA is missing, the TRBD1 call by TCRdb cannot be tested. CDR3 length: 18 amino acids. Germline V gene lookup returns CDR1 SGDLS and CDR2 YYNGEE. CDR3 sequence reads: CASSPHPTDSDFYNEQFF.

The gene calls are TRBV29-1 and TRBJ2-7; with no DNA, the TCRdb D assignment of TRBD1 cannot be verified. Germline CDR1 reads SQVTM; CDR2 reads ANQGSEA. This CDR3 region has 13 residues. This CDR3 is CSVRGTSSYEQYF.

V is TRBV29-1 and J is TRBJ2-7. In germline, CDR1 is SQVTM, CDR2 ANQGSEA. The CDR3 has 16 residues. The CDR3 spells CSVEDTFGRSSYEQYF.

The chain is built from TRBV7-9 and TRBJ2-7. Germline loops: CDR1 SEHNR, CDR2 FQNEAQ (reference sequence). The CDR3 spans 14 residues. The CDR3 sequence is CASSLERSSNEQYF.

The chain couples TRBV12-3 or TRBV12-4 to TRBJ2-1. The CDR3 is 15 amino acids. CDR3 protein: CASSEPVSRYNEQFF.